What follows are 20 T cell receptor beta chains derived from one specimen sequenced in a study of blood T cell repertoires in COVID-19. Produced via immunoSEQ multiplex PCR; TCRdb's table is partial and in-frame only. Of 35,000 to 45,000 clones listed, about 88% are singletons. Material for sequencing was peripheral blood. Receptors originate from a human donor in a cohort sampled during active COVID-19.

This chain links TRBV7-3 with TRBJ2-1; TRBD2 is a possible D gene (6 bases). This CDR3 comprises 14 residues. Trimming stripped 6 bases from V and 4 bases from J, with 13 bases between. Looked up from germline, CDR1 is SGHTA and CDR2 is FQGTGA. The CDR3 DNA follows: TGTGCCAGCAGGATCGGGGGAAAATACAATGAGCAGTTCTTC. This codes for CASRIGGKYNEQFF.

The chain is built from TRBV30 and TRBJ1-3; D not certain. Per the germline V gene, CDR1 is GTSNPN and CDR2 is SVGIG (reference sequence). Trimming removed 2 bases at V and 1 base at J, with 9 bases between. The CDR3 consists of 14 residues. CDR3 sequence reads: CAWSPGGSGNTIYF. DNA of the CDR3: TGTGCCTGGAGTCCGGGAGGGTCTGGAAACACCATATATTTT.

The V call is TRBV19, the J call TRBJ1-2, with D possibly being TRBD1 (5 bases). V shed 7 bases and J shed 5 bases, with 8 bases lying between them. Germline CDR1 is LNHDA and CDR2 is SQIVND (reference sequence). This CDR3 has 11 amino acids. The CDR3 DNA follows: TGTGCCAGTACCACAGGATATGGCTACACCTTC. Amino acid sequence: CASTTGYGYTF.

J is TRBJ1-6 and V is TRBV18; maybe TRBD1 (6 bases). Trimming removed 3 bases from V and 11 bases from J, with 11 bases in between. This CDR3 region has 13 residues. The V gene's germline CDR1 is KGHSH and CDR2 LQKENI. This chain's CDR3 is CASSPGGQTPLHF. CDR3 DNA sequence: TGTGCCAGCTCACCGGGGGGGCAGACACCCCTCCACTTT.

The chain has TRBV19 and TRBJ1-5; a possible D gene is TRBD1 (5 bases). CDR3 length equals 15 residues. The V gene's germline CDR1 is LNHDA and CDR2 SQIVND (reference sequence). V lost 5 bases to trimming and J lost 0 bases, with 11 bases between them. The CDR3 sequence: CASSETGYSNQPQHF. CDR3 in DNA: TGTGCCAGTAGTGAAACAGGATATAGCAATCAGCCCCAGCATTTT.

This clone was counted once. The rearrangement joins TRBV3-1 (or the pseudogene TRBV3-2) to TRBJ2-1; 9 nucleotides align to TRBD2. V shed 5 bases and J 4 bases; nucleotides not matched to a gene: 6. The CDR3 has 15 residues. Germline V gene lookup returns CDR1 LGHDT and CDR2 YNNKEL (reference sequence). The CDR3 region has the DNA TGTGCCAGCAGCGAATTAGCGGGGGCTTACAATGAGCAGTTCTTC. Translating it yields CASSELAGAYNEQFF.

The chain couples TRBV9 to TRBJ1-1, with unresolved D. The V end lost 0 bases, the J end lost 5 bases, and 8 bases lay between the germline ends. The CDR3 is 13 residues long. Germline assignment: CDR1 SGDLS and CDR2 YYNGEE. The CDR3 loop reads CASSVESGTEAFF. For the CDR3, the DNA is TGTGCCAGCAGCGTAGAATCAGGTACTGAAGCTTTCTTT.

This chain's CDR3 is CASRSKTGTSGDSSYNEQFF. The CDR3 bases are TGTGCCAGCAGAAGCAAGACCGGGACTAGCGGGGATAGCTCCTACAATGAGCAGTTCTTC. The chain combines TRBV27 with TRBJ2-1; 13 nucleotides match TRBD2. Looked up from germline, CDR1 is MNHEY and CDR2 is SMNVEV (reference sequence). After removal of 6 bases from V and 0 bases from J, the junction contained 14 bases not matched to a gene. The length of the CDR3 is 20 residues.

The rearrangement links TRBV21-1 to TRBJ1-1; no DNA check was done on the table's D call, TRBD1. TRBV21-1 is a documented pseudogene. This CDR3 contains 16 residues. The DNA for the CDR3 is TGTGCCAGCAGCAAAGCGAGAGTGGACAGTTACACTGAAGCTTTCTTT. Amino acid sequence: CASSKARVDSYTEAFF.

V is TRBV9 and J is TRBJ2-3; D is undetermined. This CDR3 is 15 amino acids long. Germline lookup yields CDR1 SGDLS and CDR2 YYNGEE. The germline V and J ends were trimmed by 4 bases and 0 bases, with 12 bases remaining between them. The CDR3 sequence is CASSLGFSSTDTQYF. CDR3 nucleotides: TGTGCCAGCAGCTTAGGTTTTTCTAGCACAGATACGCAGTATTTT.

The CDR3 is CASSRETSGKNEQFF. The CDR3 coding sequence is TGCGCCAGCAGCCGCGAGACTAGCGGGAAAAATGAGCAGTTCTTC. The chain joins TRBV4-1 to TRBJ2-1; 11 bases are shared with TRBD2. The length of the CDR3 is 15 residues. CDR1 is MGHRA, CDR2 YSYEKL, per germline. The ends lost 4 bases at V and 7 bases at J; junction bases unmatched: 6.

V is TRBV10-3 and J is TRBJ1-1; D is ambiguous. This CDR3 has 13 amino acids. Trimming pared 7 bases from V and 0 bases from J, leaving 9 bases between. Per germline, CDR1 ENHRY and CDR2 SYGVKD. The CDR3 DNA reads TGTGCCATCAAGGGAGGATTGAACACTGAAGCTTTCTTT. This gives the protein CAIKGGLNTEAFF.

Only one count was recorded for this clone. The rearrangement links TRBV7-9 to TRBJ2-2; D is perhaps TRBD2 (5 bases). The V and J ends lost 2 bases and 6 bases respectively, with 7 bases between them. This CDR3 has 13 amino acids. Germline V gene data show CDR1 as SEHNR and CDR2 as FQNEAQ (reference sequence). The CDR3 is CASSLRGPGELFF. CDR3 nucleotides: TGTGCCAGCAGCTTACGGGGTCCCGGGGAGCTGTTTTTT.

CDR3 nucleotide sequence: TGTGCCAGCAGTGATCTGGGCAGGGTAGGTGAAAAACTGTTTTTT. Translated, it gives CASSDLGRVGEKLFF. The V call is TRBV6-1, the J call TRBJ1-4, with a weak D call TRBD1 (5 bases). The germline CDR1 and CDR2 sequences are MNHNS and SASEGT. This CDR3 contains 15 residues. V lost 3 bases and J lost 7, with 15 bases in between.

This chain uses TRBV30 with TRBJ2-7, with 8 bases fitting TRBD1. V trimming: 0 bases; J trimming: 3 bases; junction bases outside the gene matches: 4. Per the germline V gene, CDR1 is GTSNPN and CDR2 is SVGIG (reference sequence). CDR3 size: 14 residues. The DNA for the CDR3 is TGTGCCTGGAGTGTATCAGGGGGCCACTACGAGCAGTACTTC. Protein: CAWSVSGGHYEQYF.

The gene calls are TRBV19 and TRBJ1-2, with D maybe TRBD1 (6 bases). CDR3 length: 13 amino acids. With 6 bases removed from V and 10 bases from J, the gap between germline ends came to 18 bases. CDR1 and CDR2 (germline): LNHDA, SQIVND (reference sequence). Here the CDR3 reads CASSPVPDSLYTF. DNA of the CDR3: TGTGCCAGTAGCCCAGTACCGGACAGTCTCTACACCTTC.

The CDR3 loop is CASSGETGVLSGANVLTF. The CDR3, as DNA: TGTGCCAGCAGTGGTGAGACAGGAGTACTCTCTGGGGCCAACGTCCTGACTTTC. This chain connects TRBV2 to TRBJ2-6, with a tentative D call TRBD1 (6 bases). CDR3 length: 18 residues. Germline V gene lookup returns CDR1 SNHLY and CDR2 FYNNEI. Trimming left V 4 bases short and J 0 bases short, with 16 bases between.

The chain is built from TRBV20-1 and TRBJ1-2; D gene unclear. The CDR3 extends over 13 amino acids. Germline V gives CDR1 DFQATT, CDR2 SNEGSKA (reference sequence). With 4 bases removed from V and 3 bases from J, the gap between germline ends came to 12 bases. CDR3: CSAIDNSYYGYTF. The DNA for the CDR3 is TGCAGTGCTATTGACAACTCTTACTATGGCTACACCTTC.

This chain connects TRBV4-2 to TRBJ2-3; 7 positions agree with TRBD2. V was pared by 0 bases and J by 7 bases, with 7 bases of the junction left unmatched. This CDR3 is 15 amino acids long. Germline lookup yields CDR1 LGHNA and CDR2 YNFKEQ. The CDR3 coding sequence is TGTGCCAGCAGCCAAGATCGGACTAGTCGGAATACGCAGTATTTT. The encoded protein is CASSQDRTSRNTQYF.

This clone has only one observation. The chain carries TRBV20-1 and TRBJ1-2; TRBD1 matches 9 bases. Germline values: CDR1 DFQATT, CDR2 SNEGSKA (reference sequence). V was pared by 3 bases and J by 8 bases, with 7 bases of the junction left unmatched. CDR3 length equals 13 residues. In nucleotides, the CDR3 is TGCAGTGCTAGTACCGGGACAGGGTGGGGCTACACCTTC. Its protein product is CSASTGTGWGYTF.